The 17 T cell receptor beta chains below come from one sample, sequenced in a study of shared clonotypes between healthy human individuals. Some clones are missing from TCRdb's copy, which holds only in-frame ones; the method was immunoSEQ multiplex PCR. The data hold 2,500,000 or so clones, with approximately 92% observed a single time. The sample consisted of naive CD4+ T cells sorted from blood. Subset denoted: CD45RA+ positively selected. The receptors originated from a man aged 18 to 29 in good health.

This clone was seen only a few times. The V call is TRBV2, the J call TRBJ1-5, with 10 positions matching TRBD1. Germline trimming cut 5 bases from V and 7 bases from J; bases unmatched to any gene: 5. Germline V gene data show CDR1 as SNHLY and CDR2 as FYNNEI. This CDR3 has 14 amino acids. CDR3 nucleotide sequence: TGTGCCAGCAGTTGGGACAGGGGCAGGCAGCCCCAGCATTTT. Its protein is CASSWDRGRQPQHF.

This chain connects TRBV11-2 to TRBJ2-2; D not resolved. Trimming removed 2 bases at V and 5 bases at J, with 9 bases between. The CDR3 covers 14 residues. The germline V gene encodes CDR1 SGHAT and CDR2 FQNNGV. The CDR3 here is CASSLRRGTGELFF. The CDR3 DNA follows: TGTGCCAGCAGCTTACGTCGTGGTACCGGGGAGCTGTTTTTT.

The V gene is TRBV11-2, the J gene TRBJ2-1; 10 bases match TRBD2. The germline gives CDR1 SGHAT, CDR2 FQNNGV. V lost 5 bases and J lost 4; bases outside the gene matches: 5. CDR3 length equals 15 residues. CDR3 nucleotides: TGTGCCAGCAGCCAAGGGACTAGCGTGTACAATGAGCAGTTCTTC. This sequence encodes CASSQGTSVYNEQFF.

V usage is TRBV27 and J usage is TRBJ1-4; tentative D call: TRBD1 (5 bases). Germline values: CDR1 MNHEY, CDR2 SMNVEV (reference sequence). The CDR3 consists of 12 residues. V lost 5 bases, J lost 11 bases, and 12 bases lay in between. The CDR3, as DNA: TGTGCCAGCAGTACCGGGACGTCGAAACTGTTTTTT. Protein product: CASSTGTSKLFF.

The chain joins TRBV9 to TRBJ2-6; unclear D gene. CDR1 and CDR2 (germline): SGDLS, YYNGEE. There are 15 residues in the CDR3. The V gene lost 3 bases and the J gene lost 3 bases, with 10 bases spanning the gap. The CDR3 sequence is CASSGQPGGANVLTF. The CDR3 nucleotides are TGTGCCAGCAGCGGTCAACCGGGTGGGGCCAACGTCCTGACTTTC.

About this clone itself: Other DNA sequences in the sample encode the same CDR3. The DNA of the CDR3 is TGTGCCAGCAGCTCCGGGACGGGTAATTCACCCCTCCACTTT. It is translated as CASSSGTGNSPLHF. V usage is TRBV7-2 and J usage is TRBJ1-6; D might be TRBD1 (5 bases). The CDR3 totals 14 residues. V was clipped by 4 bases and J by 6 bases, with 10 bases between them. The germline V gene has CDR1 SGHTA and CDR2 FQGNSA.

The chain combines TRBV30 with TRBJ2-5; no definite D call. V was shortened by 0 bases and J by 1 base, with 6 bases between the two germline ends. CDR1 and CDR2 (germline): GTSNPN, SVGIG (reference sequence). This CDR3 has 13 amino acids. CDR3 in amino acids: CAWSVDGQETQYF. Here the CDR3 DNA reads TGTGCCTGGAGTGTCGACGGCCAAGAGACCCAGTACTTC.

In nucleotides, the CDR3 is TGTGCCAGTAGTCAGGGACTGTCGGAGCAGTTCTTC. Translating gives CASSQGLSEQFF. V is TRBV19 and J is TRBJ2-1; D possibly corresponds to TRBD2 (6 bases). This CDR3 is built from 12 residues. The germline V gene encodes CDR1 LNHDA and CDR2 SQIVND (reference sequence). Trimming removed 5 bases from V and 10 bases from J, with 12 bases in between.

This chain joins TRBV5-4 and TRBJ2-7; D assignment may be TRBD1 or TRBD2 (5 bases each). Germline values: CDR1 SGHNT, CDR2 YYREEE (reference sequence). Trimming pared 4 bases from V and 5 bases from J, leaving 10 bases between. This CDR3 has 12 residues. As DNA, the CDR3 is TGTGCCAGCAGCCGTGGGGGAGACGAGCAGTACTTC. Translation: CASSRGGDEQYF.

The chain couples TRBV11-2 to TRBJ2-7; TRBD1 aligns across 8 bases. The length of the CDR3 is 14 residues. In germline, CDR1 is SGHAT, CDR2 FQNNGV. V trimming: 5 bases; J trimming: 6 bases; junction bases outside the gene matches: 9. This chain's CDR3 is CASSPQGVGREQYF. The DNA for the CDR3 is TGTGCCAGCAGCCCACAGGGGGTGGGTCGCGAGCAGTACTTC.

With regard to this clone: The sample contains more than one DNA sequence encoding this CDR3. J is TRBJ2-5 and V is TRBV7-3; TRBD1 might be the D (6 bases). Trimming pared 1 base from V and 5 bases from J, leaving 8 bases between. Germline V CDR1 and CDR2: SGHTA, FQGTGA. This CDR3 comprises 13 residues. The CDR3 DNA reads as TGTGCCAGCAGCTTAAACAGGGATGAGACCCAGTACTTC. This gives the protein CASSLNRDETQYF.

The J gene is TRBJ2-7, the V gene TRBV5-4, with 14 bases matching TRBD2. The CDR3 covers 18 residues. The germline CDR1 and CDR2 sequences are SGHNT and YYREEE (reference sequence). The V gene end was trimmed by 3 bases and the J gene end by 1 base; junction bases not matched to a gene: 9. The CDR3 is CASSWTSGGIGGSYEQYF. The DNA for the CDR3 is TGTGCCAGCAGCTGGACTAGCGGGGGGATCGGAGGGTCCTACGAGCAGTACTTC.

The genes are TRBV9 and TRBJ1-3; TRBD1 is a possible D gene (6 bases). Trimming took off 4 bases at V and 7 bases at J, with 36 bases between the two ends. From germline, CDR1 is SGDLS and CDR2 YYNGEE. This CDR3 is 21 amino acids long. The CDR3 spells CASSSRSEASDRDQGWNTIYF. As DNA, the CDR3 is TGTGCCAGCAGCTCCCGCTCGGAGGCGTCCGACCGGGACCAGGGGTGGAACACCATATATTTT.

V gene TRBV19 combines with J gene TRBJ1-5; TRBD1 matches 7 bases. This CDR3 is 16 amino acids long. V shed 7 bases and J 3 bases; nucleotides not matched to a gene: 12. CDR1 and CDR2 (germline): LNHDA, SQIVND (reference sequence). This chain's CDR3 is CASKPGGTDSNQPQHF. The CDR3 region has the DNA TGTGCCAGTAAACCGGGGGGGACAGATTCCAATCAGCCCCAGCATTTT.

This chain joins TRBV2 and TRBJ1-2; D remains unclear. Trimming shortened V by 2 bases and J by 2 bases, and 6 bases separated the two germline ends. Per the germline V gene, CDR1 is SNHLY and CDR2 is FYNNEI. CDR3 length equals 13 residues. CDR3 DNA: TGTGCCAGCAGTGAACTGGTAAACTATGGCTACACCTTC. Residues: CASSELVNYGYTF. Full variable domain (outside the CDR3, taken from reference TRBV2 and TRBJ1-2): EPEVTQTPSHQVTQMGQEVILRCVPISNHLYFYWYRQILGQKVEFLVSFYNNEISEKSEIFDDQFSVERPDGSNFTLKIRSTKLEDSAMYFCASSELVNYGYTFGSGTRLTVV.

This clone has only a few counts. This chain uses TRBV18 with TRBJ1-6; TRBD1 matches at 7 bases. This CDR3 comprises 14 residues. Per the germline V gene, CDR1 is KGHSH and CDR2 is LQKENI. V shed 4 bases, J shed 7 bases, and the junction held 4 bases outside the gene matches. The CDR3 region is CASSQGARNSPLHF. DNA for the CDR3: TGTGCCAGCTCACAGGGGGCTAGGAATTCACCCCTCCACTTT. Together with reference TRBV18 and TRBJ1-6, the CDR3 gives the full variable domain: NAGVMQNPRHLVRRRGQEARLRCSPMKGHSHVYWYRQLPEEGLKFMVYLQKENIIDESGMPKERFSAEFPKEGPSILRIQQVVRGDSAAYFCASSQGARNSPLHFGNGTRLTVT.

CDR3 coding DNA: TGTGCCAGCAGCCCGGCCGAGAGGTCCTACGAGCAGTACTTC. This translates into CASSPAERSYEQYF. The chain recombines TRBV5-4 with TRBJ2-7; D gene uncertain. The length of the CDR3 is 14 residues. Trimming left V 4 bases short and J 1 base short, with 12 bases between. Germline lookup yields CDR1 SGHNT and CDR2 YYREEE (reference sequence).